This T cell receptor (beta chain) derives from a study of spatial heterogeneity in lung cancer. The overall study: Detected beta-chain sequences consistently exceeded alpha-chain sequences.

As for time point: sample taken at primary tumor resection. Untreated early-stage non-small cell lung cancer patients, fewer than 85 in total, were the donors. The study sequenced unsorted whole RNA from tumor, nontumor lung or frozen PBMC. Unique molecular identifiers, one per molecule, were present on every TCR cDNA molecule. In TCRdb, the 5' RACE reads were re-called with MiXCR into one record per CDR3 protein. This sample has about 48,000 distinct CDR3 sequences; around 5.2% occur once, and the top ten carry over 8.5%. Per the germline V gene, CDR1 is MNHEY and CDR2 is SVGAGI. There are 14 residues in the CDR3. V dropped 5 bases and J dropped 2 bases, with 13 bases sitting between them. This clonotype was found many times.

Material: PBMCs, obtained at surgery. This TCR was recovered from a male donor with early-stage non-small cell lung cancer. V usage is TRBV6-5 and J usage is TRBJ2-7, with no clear D. In nucleotides, the CDR3 is TGTGCCAGCAGTCTGGCCCGGTCCACCTACGAGCAGTACTTC. Translating gives CASSLARSTYEQYF.